A single sample is the source of the 11 T cell receptor beta chains below, sequenced in a study of regulatory T cells in long-lasting Graves disease (dated by TCRdb to the early 2020s). Receptor amplification or capture employed multiplex PCR. The sequencer listed for this sample is Illumina HiSeq 4000. TCR beta libraries were built with iRepertoire HTBI primers and Arm-PCR amplification of CDR3 regions. TCRdb's own reprocessing of the public reads used fastp at Q25 and MiXCR and kept productive beta chains. Identical CDR3 protein sequences are pooled into one entry, listed with their most common genes and DNA. Present in this sample are 400,000 to 500,000 distinct CDR3 sequences, roughly 17% of which were seen just once. The ten largest clones capture around 23% of the sample. The sample's time point label, in plain terms: newly diagnosed GD, antithyroid drugs for less than 3 months. RNA was extracted from PBMCs in TRIzol for both TCR sequencing and RNA sequencing.

The sample was also reused in another study, on T cells in Graves' hyperthyroidism and ophthalmopathy.

Sample: peripheral blood mononuclear cells (PBMCs), taken at new diagnosis, from a patient treated with antithyroid drugs. These receptor sequences come from a woman aged 18-30 years with Graves disease. Donor details come from another sample of the same person, matched by shared clones.

The J gene is TRBJ2-2, the V gene TRBV12-3 or TRBV12-4; 8 bases are a match to TRBD2. This CDR3 is 16 amino acids long. After removal of 3 bases from V and 6 bases from J, the junction contained 9 bases not matched to a gene. CDR3 residues: CASSFGGRTYSGELFF. In DNA form, the CDR3 reads TGTGCCAGCAGTTTTGGCGGGAGGACGTATTCCGGGGAGCTGTTTTTT.

The chain joins TRBV4-1 to TRBJ1-4, with D possibly being TRBD1 (5 bases). The length of the CDR3 is 16 residues. The germline CDR1 and CDR2 sequences are MGHRA and YSYEKL. Between the trimmed V and J ends, which lost 2 bases and 6 bases, there was a span of 16 bases. Written as DNA, the CDR3 is TGCGCCAGCAGCCAACAGGGTCTTTCTTCTGATGAAAAACTGTTTTTT. It is translated as CASSQQGLSSDEKLFF.

At least ten counts were recorded for this clonotype. The rearrangement joins TRBV29-1 to TRBJ2-1; 14 bases agree with TRBD2. The V gene's germline CDR1 is SQVTM and CDR2 ANQGSEA. There are 15 residues in the CDR3. V trimming: 3 bases; J trimming: 3 bases; junction bases outside the gene matches: 1. CDR3 DNA sequence: TGCAGCGTTGAGGGACTAGCGGGGGTCTACAATGAGCAGTTCTTC. Translation gives CSVEGLAGVYNEQFF.

This clonotype has a count of ten or more. J is TRBJ2-5 and V is TRBV20-1; D not resolved. V lost 7 bases and J lost 5, with 14 bases in between. Looked up from germline, CDR1 is DFQATT and CDR2 is SNEGSKA (reference sequence). CDR3 length: 12 amino acids. This chain's CDR3 is CSVSGRRETQYF. Written as DNA, the CDR3 is TGCAGTGTCTCAGGCCGTAGGGAGACCCAGTACTTC.

A few counts support this clonotype. This chain connects TRBV10-1 to TRBJ2-2, with D possibly being TRBD2 (6 bases). Trimming left V 7 bases short and J 6 bases short, with 9 bases between. Germline values: CDR1 WNHNN, CDR2 SYGVQD (reference sequence). This CDR3 spans 12 amino acids. The chain's CDR3 is CASTGRPGELFF. The CDR3 DNA is TGCGCCAGCACTGGGAGGCCCGGGGAGCTGTTTTTT.

This clonotype came up many times. The chain employs TRBV27 and TRBJ1-5; D remains ambiguous. Trimming took off 1 base at V and 0 bases at J, with 10 bases between the two ends. Germline V CDR1 and CDR2: MNHEY, SMNVEV (reference sequence). This CDR3 region has 16 residues. This CDR3 is CASSLLGVASNQPQHF. Here the CDR3 DNA reads TGTGCCAGCAGTTTATTGGGTGTCGCTAGCAATCAGCCCCAGCATTTT.

This clonotype was seen many times. This chain connects TRBV7-2 to TRBJ2-3; D remains unclear. The CDR3 covers 13 residues. Trimming took 3 bases from V and 5 from J, leaving 9 bases between them. The germline V gene has CDR1 SGHTA and CDR2 FQGNSA. This chain's CDR3 is CASSLGNGDTQYF. The DNA of the CDR3 is TGTGCCAGCAGCTTGGGGAACGGAGATACGCAGTATTTT.

This clonotype was picked up a small number of times. The rearrangement joins TRBV10-1 to TRBJ1-1; D perhaps matches TRBD1 (6 bases). Germline V gene lookup returns CDR1 WNHNN and CDR2 SYGVQD (reference sequence). The CDR3 runs 13 residues. V was shortened by 6 bases and J by 6 bases, with 14 bases between the two germline ends. The CDR3 DNA reads as TGCGCCAGCAGCATACACAGGGACTCTGAAGCTTTCTTT. Amino acid sequence: CASSIHRDSEAFF.

The sample holds many counts of this clonotype. J is TRBJ2-7 and V is TRBV27; TRBD2 might be the D (6 bases). CDR1 and CDR2 from the germline V gene are MNHEY and SMNVEV (reference sequence). The ends were cut back, 10 bases at V and 4 bases at J, with 35 bases in the middle. This CDR3 has 19 amino acids. CDR3 bases: TGTGCCATCCCTCCAAATAGACGAGCCGGTCGGGAGAAAAAGTACGAGCAGTACTTC. This codes for CAIPPNRRAGREKKYEQYF.

This clonotype was counted many times. The CDR3 region is CASSLGSGPYEQYF. CDR3 DNA: TGTGCCAGCAGTTTAGGTAGCGGCCCCTACGAGCAGTACTTC. The rearrangement uses TRBV12-3 or TRBV12-4 and TRBJ2-7, with D perhaps TRBD2 (6 bases). V was pared by 1 base and J by 2 bases, with 9 bases between. The CDR3 is 14 amino acids.

This clonotype was observed at least ten times. The genes are TRBV14 and TRBJ2-2, with 15 bases aligning to TRBD2. The germline V gene encodes CDR1 SGHDN and CDR2 FVKESK. This CDR3 has 17 residues. Unmatched junction bases numbered 5, after V lost 4 bases and J lost 5 bases. CDR3 nucleotides: TGTGCCAGCAGCCCCATCGGACTAGCGGGAGGGACCGGGGAGCTGTTTTTT. Amino acid sequence: CASSPIGLAGGTGELFF.